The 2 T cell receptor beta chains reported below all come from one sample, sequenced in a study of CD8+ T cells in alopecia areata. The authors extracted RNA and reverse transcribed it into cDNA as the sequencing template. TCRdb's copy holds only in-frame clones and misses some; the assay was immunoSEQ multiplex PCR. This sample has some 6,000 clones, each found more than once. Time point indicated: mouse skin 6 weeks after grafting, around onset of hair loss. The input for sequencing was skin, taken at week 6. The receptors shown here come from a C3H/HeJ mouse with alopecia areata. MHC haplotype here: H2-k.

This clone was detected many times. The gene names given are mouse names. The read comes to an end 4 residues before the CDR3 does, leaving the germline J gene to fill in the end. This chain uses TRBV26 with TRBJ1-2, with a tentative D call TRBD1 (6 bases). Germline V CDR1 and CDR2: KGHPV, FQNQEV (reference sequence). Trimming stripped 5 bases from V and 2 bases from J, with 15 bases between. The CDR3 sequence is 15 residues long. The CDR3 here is CASSFCPTGNSDYTF. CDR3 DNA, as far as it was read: TGTGCCAGCAGTTTCTGTCCCACAGGGAACTCC. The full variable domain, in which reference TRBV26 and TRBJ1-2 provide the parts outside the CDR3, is NSKVIQTPRYLVKGQGQKAKMRCIPEKGHPVVFWYQQNKNNEFKFLINFQNQEVLQQIDMTEKRFSAECPSNSPCSLEIQSSEAGDSALYLCASSFCPTGNSDYTFGSGTRLLVI.

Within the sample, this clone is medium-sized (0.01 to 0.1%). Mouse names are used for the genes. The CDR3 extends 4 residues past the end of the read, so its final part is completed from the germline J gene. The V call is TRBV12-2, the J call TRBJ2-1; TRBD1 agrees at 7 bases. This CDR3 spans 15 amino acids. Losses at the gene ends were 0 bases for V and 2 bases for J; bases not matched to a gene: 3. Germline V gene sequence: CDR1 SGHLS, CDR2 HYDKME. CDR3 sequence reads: CASSLLDRDYAEQFF. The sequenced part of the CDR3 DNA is TGTGCCAGCTCTCTCCTTGACAGGGACTATGCT.